This T cell receptor (beta chain) was captured in a study of spatial heterogeneity in lung cancer. Overall study findings and caveats: Tumor mutation counts were tracked by expanded intratumoral alpha and beta TCR counts.

The CDR3 runs 13 residues. CDR1 and CDR2 (germline): SNHLY, FYNNEI. V dropped 8 bases and J dropped 4; count of bases not matched to a gene: 7. This clonotype was recorded many times. Antigen: not known. Found in a library prepared for alpha chains, this beta chain is an off-target read, and its abundance has little meaning. TCRdb recomputed calls from the 5' RACE reads with MiXCR, one row per CDR3 protein. The data contain under 20,000 distinct CDR3 sequences, approximately 5.6% of them singletons. The time point: sample taken at primary tumor resection. Sequencing of whole RNA from tumor, nontumor lung or frozen PBMC involved no sorting.

The rearrangement joins TRBV2 to TRBJ1-1, with 7 nucleotides matching TRBD1. The source is a female donor with early-stage non-small cell lung cancer. Specimen: lung tumor tissue, collected at surgery. The DNA of the CDR3 is TGTGCCAGCGAAAGGGGGCTGGGCACTGAAGCTTTCTTT. This codes for CASERGLGTEAFF.